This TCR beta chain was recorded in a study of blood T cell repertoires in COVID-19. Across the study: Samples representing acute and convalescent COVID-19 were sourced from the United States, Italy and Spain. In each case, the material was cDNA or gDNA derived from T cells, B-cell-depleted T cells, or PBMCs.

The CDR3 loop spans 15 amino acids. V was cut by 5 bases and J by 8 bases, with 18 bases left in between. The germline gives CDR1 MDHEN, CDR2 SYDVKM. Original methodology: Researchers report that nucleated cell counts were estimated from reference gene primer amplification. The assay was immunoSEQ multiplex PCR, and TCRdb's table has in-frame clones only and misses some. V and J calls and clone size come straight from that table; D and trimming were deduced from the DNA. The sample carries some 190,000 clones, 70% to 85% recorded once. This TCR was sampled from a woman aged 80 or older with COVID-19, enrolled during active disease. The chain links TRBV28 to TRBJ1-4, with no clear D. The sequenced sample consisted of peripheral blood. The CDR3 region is CASSPDWSTGEKLFF. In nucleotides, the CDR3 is TGTGCCAGCAGTCCCGACTGGTCGACGGGAGAAAAACTGTTTTTT.